The T cell receptor (beta chain) described here comes from a study of monozygotic twins with inflammatory bowel disease. CDR1 is SGDLS and CDR2 is YYNGEE in the germline V gene. The CDR3 loop spans 13 amino acids. Study-wide points: Heterogeneous immunosuppressive treatment regimens may have introduced variability into patient repertoires. Patients with IBD had less TCRbeta diversity (inverse Simpson) than their healthy co-twins.

Eight separate reactions per sample served to make cDNA. TCRdb reworked the 5' RACE reads into one entry per CDR3 protein, no DNA. The specimen's table records around 410,000 distinct CDR3 sequences. The blood volume drawn from each donor was around 2.6 ml. As for this clonotype: No antigen is known for it.

Sequencing was done on a sample of blood. The J gene is TRBJ2-1, the V gene TRBV9; absent DNA, TCRdb's TRBD1 call cannot be checked. The sequence derives from a human donor with ulcerative colitis or Crohn's disease, or a healthy co-twin of an affected twin (not recorded which). CDR3 residues: CASSARGDNEQFF.